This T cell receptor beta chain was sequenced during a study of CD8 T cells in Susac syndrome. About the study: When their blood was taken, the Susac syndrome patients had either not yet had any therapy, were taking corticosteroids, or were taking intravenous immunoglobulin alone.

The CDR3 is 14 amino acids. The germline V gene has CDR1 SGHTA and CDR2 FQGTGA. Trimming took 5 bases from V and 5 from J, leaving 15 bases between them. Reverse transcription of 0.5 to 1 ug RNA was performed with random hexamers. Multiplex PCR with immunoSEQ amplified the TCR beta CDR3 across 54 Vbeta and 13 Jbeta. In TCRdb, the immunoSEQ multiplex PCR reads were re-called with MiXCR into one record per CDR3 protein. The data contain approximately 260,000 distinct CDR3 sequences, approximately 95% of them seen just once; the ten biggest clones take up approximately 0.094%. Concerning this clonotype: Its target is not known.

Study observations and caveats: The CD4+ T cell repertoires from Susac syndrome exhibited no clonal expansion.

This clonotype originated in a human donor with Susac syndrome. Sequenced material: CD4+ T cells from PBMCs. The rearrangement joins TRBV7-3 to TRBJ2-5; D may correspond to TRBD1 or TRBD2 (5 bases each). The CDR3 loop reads CASSPGTGPETQYF. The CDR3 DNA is TGTGCCAGCAGCCCAGGGACGGGGCCGGAGACCCAGTACTTC.